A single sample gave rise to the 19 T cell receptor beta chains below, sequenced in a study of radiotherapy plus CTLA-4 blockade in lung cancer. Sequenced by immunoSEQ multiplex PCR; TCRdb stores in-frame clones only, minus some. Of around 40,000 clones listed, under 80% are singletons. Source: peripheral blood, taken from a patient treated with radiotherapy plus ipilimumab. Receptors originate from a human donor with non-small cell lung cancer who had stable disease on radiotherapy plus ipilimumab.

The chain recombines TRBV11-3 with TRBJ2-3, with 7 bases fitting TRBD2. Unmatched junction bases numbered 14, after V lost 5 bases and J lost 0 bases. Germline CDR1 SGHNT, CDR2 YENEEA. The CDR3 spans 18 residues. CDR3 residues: CASSLIVPGLISTDTQYF. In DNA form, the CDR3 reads TGTGCCAGCAGCCTCATCGTTCCGGGACTAATTAGCACAGATACGCAGTATTTT. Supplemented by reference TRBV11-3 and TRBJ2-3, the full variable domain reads EAGVVQSPRYKIIEKKQPVAFWCNPISGHNTLYWYLQNLGQGPELLIRYENEEAVDDSQLPKDRFSAERLKGVDSTLKIQPAELGDSAVYLCASSLIVPGLISTDTQYFGPGTRLTVL.

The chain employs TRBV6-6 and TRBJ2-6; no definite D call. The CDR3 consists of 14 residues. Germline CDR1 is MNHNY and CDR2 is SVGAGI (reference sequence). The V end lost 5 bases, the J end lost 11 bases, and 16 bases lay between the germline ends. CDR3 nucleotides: TGTGCCAGCAGTACCCCTGGCAGTCCTCACGTCCTGACTTTC. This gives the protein CASSTPGSPHVLTF.

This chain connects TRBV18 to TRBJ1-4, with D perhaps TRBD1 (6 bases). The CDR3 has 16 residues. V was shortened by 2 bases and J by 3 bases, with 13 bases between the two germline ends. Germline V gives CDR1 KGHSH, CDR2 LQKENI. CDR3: CASSPAGDTANEKLFF. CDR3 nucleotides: TGTGCCAGCTCACCAGCCGGGGACACTGCTAATGAAAAACTGTTTTTT.

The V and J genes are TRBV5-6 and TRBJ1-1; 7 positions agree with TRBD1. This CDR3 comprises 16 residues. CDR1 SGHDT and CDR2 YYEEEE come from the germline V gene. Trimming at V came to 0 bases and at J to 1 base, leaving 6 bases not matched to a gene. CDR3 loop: CASSLGMGQRNTEAFF. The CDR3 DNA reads TGTGCCAGCAGCTTGGGCATGGGACAGAGGAACACTGAAGCTTTCTTT.

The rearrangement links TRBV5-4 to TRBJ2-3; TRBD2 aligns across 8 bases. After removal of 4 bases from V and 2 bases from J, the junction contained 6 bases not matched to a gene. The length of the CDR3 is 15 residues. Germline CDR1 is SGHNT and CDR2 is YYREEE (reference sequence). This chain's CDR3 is CASSKVAGPTDTQYF. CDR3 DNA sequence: TGTGCCAGCAGCAAAGTAGCGGGGCCCACAGATACGCAGTATTTT.

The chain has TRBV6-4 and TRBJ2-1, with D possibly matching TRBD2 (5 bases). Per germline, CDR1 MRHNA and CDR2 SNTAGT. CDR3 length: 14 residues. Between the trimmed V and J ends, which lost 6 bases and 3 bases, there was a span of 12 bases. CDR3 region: CASSGVDDYNEQFF. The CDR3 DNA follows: TGTGCCAGCAGCGGGGTTGACGACTACAATGAGCAGTTCTTC.

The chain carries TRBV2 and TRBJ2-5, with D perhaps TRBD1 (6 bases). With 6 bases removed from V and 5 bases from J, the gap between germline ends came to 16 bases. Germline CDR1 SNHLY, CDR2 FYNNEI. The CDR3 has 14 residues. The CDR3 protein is CASSENRDQETQYF. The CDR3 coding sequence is TGTGCCAGCAGCGAAAACAGGGATCAGGAGACCCAGTACTTC.

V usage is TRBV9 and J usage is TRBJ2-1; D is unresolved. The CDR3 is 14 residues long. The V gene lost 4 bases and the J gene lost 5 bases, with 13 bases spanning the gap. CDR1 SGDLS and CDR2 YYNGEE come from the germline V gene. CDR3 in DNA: TGTGCCAGCAGCCTTCGGTCGGTAAACAATGAGCAGTTCTTC. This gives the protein CASSLRSVNNEQFF.

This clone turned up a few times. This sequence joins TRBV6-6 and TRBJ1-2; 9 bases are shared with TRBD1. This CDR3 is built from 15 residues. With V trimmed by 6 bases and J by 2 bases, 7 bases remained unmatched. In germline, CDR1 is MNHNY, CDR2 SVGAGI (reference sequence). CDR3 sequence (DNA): TGTGCCAGCAGGACCCGAGGGACAGGGAACTATGGCTACACCTTC. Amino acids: CASRTRGTGNYGYTF.

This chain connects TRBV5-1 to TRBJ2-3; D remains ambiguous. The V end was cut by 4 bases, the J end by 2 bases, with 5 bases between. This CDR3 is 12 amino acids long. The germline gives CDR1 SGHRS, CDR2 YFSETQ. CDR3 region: CASSRDTDTQYF. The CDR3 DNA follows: TGCGCCAGCAGCCGCGACACAGATACGCAGTATTTT.

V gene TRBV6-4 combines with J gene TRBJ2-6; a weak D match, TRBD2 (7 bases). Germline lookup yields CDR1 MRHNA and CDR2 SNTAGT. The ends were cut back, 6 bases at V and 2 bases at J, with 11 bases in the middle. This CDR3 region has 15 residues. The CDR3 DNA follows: TGTGCCAGCAGGGCGGGGGCCGCTGGGGCCAACGTCCTGACTTTC. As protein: CASRAGAAGANVLTF.

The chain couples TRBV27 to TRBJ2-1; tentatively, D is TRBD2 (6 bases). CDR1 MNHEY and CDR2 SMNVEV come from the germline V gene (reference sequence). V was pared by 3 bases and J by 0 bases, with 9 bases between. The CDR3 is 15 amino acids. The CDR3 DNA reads TGTGCCAGCAGTTTGCTCGGGAGCTCCTACAATGAGCAGTTCTTC. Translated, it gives CASSLLGSSYNEQFF.

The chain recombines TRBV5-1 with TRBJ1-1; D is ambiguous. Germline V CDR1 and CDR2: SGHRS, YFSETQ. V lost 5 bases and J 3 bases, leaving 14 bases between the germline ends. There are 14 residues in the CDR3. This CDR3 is CASSRPGLDTEAFF. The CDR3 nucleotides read TGCGCCAGCAGTCGACCGGGTTTAGACACTGAAGCTTTCTTT.

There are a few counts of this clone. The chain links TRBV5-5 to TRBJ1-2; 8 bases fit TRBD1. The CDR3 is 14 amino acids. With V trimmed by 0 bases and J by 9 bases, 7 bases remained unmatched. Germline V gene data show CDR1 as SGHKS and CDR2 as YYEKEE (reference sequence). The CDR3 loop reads CASSLGDRSYSYTF. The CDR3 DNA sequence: TGTGCCAGCAGCTTGGGGGACAGGAGTTATAGCTACACCTTC.

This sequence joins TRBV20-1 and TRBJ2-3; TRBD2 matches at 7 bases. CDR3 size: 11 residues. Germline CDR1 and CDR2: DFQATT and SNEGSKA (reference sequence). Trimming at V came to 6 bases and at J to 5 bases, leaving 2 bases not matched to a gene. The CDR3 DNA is TGCAGTGCCGGGGAGGGAGATACGCAGTATTTT. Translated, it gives CSAGEGDTQYF.

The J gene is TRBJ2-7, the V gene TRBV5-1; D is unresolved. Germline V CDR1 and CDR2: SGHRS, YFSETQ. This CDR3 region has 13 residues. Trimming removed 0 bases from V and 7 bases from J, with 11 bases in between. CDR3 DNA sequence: TGCGCCAGCAGCTTGGATGGCAGAGGAGAGCAGTACTTC. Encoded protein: CASSLDGRGEQYF. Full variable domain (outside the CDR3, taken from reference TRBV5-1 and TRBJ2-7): KAGVTQTPRYLIKTRGQQVTLSCSPISGHRSVSWYQQTPGQGLQFLFEYFSETQRNKGNFPGRFSGRQFSNSRSEMNVSTLELGDSALYLCASSLDGRGEQYFGPGTRLTVT.

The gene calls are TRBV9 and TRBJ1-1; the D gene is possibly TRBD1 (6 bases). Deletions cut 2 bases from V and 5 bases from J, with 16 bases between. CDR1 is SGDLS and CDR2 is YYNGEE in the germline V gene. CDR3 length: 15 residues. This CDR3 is CASSVAGTSLTEAFF. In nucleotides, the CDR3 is TGTGCCAGCAGCGTGGCCGGGACATCTTTGACTGAAGCTTTCTTT. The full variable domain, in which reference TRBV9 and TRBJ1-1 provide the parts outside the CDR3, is DSGVTQTPKHLITATGQRVTLRCSPRSGDLSVYWYQQSLDQGLQFLIQYYNGEERAKGNILERFSAQQFPDLHSELNLSSLELGDSALYFCASSVAGTSLTEAFFGQGTRLTVV.

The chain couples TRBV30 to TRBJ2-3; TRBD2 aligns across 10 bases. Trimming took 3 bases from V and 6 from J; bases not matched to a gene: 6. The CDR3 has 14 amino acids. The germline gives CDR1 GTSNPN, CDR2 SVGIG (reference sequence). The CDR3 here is CAWRLAGHLDTQYF. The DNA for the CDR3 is TGTGCCTGGAGACTAGCGGGGCATCTCGATACGCAGTATTTT. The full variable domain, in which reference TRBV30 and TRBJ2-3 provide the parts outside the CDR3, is SQTIHQWPATLVQPVGSPLSLECTVEGTSNPNLYWYRQAAGRGLQLLFYSVGIGQISSEVPQNLSASRPQDRQFILSSKKLLLSDSGFYLCAWRLAGHLDTQYFGPGTRLTVL.

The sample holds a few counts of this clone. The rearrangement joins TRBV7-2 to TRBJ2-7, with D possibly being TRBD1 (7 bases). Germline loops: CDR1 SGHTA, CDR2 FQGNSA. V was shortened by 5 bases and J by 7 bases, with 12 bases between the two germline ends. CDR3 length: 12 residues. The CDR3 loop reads CASSPQGREQYF. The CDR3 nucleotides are TGTGCCAGCAGCCCACAGGGGAGGGAGCAGTACTTC.